The 28 T cell receptor beta chains in this list originate from one sample, sequenced in a study of T and B cells in COVID-19 patients. From blood, roughly 240-550 ng of genomic DNA served as TRB template. TRB rearrangements were amplified by multiplex PCR with BIOMED2 TRB-A/B primers. TCRdb itself ran the multiplex PCR reads through MiXCR, one entry per CDR3 protein. The table shows 8,000 to 9,500 distinct CDR3 sequences, with 20% to 30% occurring only once. The sequenced material came from blood. These receptors originate from a human donor who had recovered from COVID-19.

In its sample, this clonotype is medium-sized. This chain links TRBV6-6 with TRBJ1-1; D perhaps matches TRBD1 (6 bases). The CDR3 covers 13 residues. Germline values: CDR1 MNHNY, CDR2 SVGAGI (reference sequence). Trimming shortened V by 4 bases and J by 6 bases, and 12 bases separated the two germline ends. CDR3 coding DNA: TGTGCCAGCAGTTCGACAGGTTACGCTGAAGCTTTCTTT. Encoded protein: CASSSTGYAEAFF.

This clonotype counts as medium-sized. The V call is TRBV6-5, the J call TRBJ2-7; 9 bases line up with TRBD1. Germline V CDR1 and CDR2: MNHEY, SVGAGI. CDR3 length: 15 residues. Trimming at V came to 6 bases and at J to 1 base, leaving 7 bases not matched to a gene. CDR3 sequence: CASRTGGWASYEQYF. The CDR3, as DNA: TGTGCCAGCAGAACAGGGGGCTGGGCGTCCTACGAGCAGTACTTC.

This clonotype was detected only a few times. V and J are TRBV5-6 and TRBJ2-7; D is unclear. Germline V gene lookup returns CDR1 SGHDT and CDR2 YYEEEE. Deletions cut 5 bases from V and 0 bases from J, with 12 bases between. The CDR3 length is 14 residues. The CDR3 region has the DNA TGTGCCAGCAGGCCCGGATTCAGCTCCTACGAGCAGTACTTC. It codes for CASRPGFSSYEQYF.

This clonotype was detected ten times or more. This chain joins TRBV15 and TRBJ1-6; 7 nucleotides line up with TRBD1. With V trimmed by 0 bases and J by 13 bases, 6 bases remained unmatched. Per the germline V gene, CDR1 is LNHNV and CDR2 is YYDKDF (reference sequence). CDR3 length: 14 amino acids. The CDR3 loop reads CATSRDQGEGPLHF. As DNA, the CDR3 is TGTGCCACCAGCAGAGATCAGGGGGAGGGGCCCCTCCACTTT. Full variable domain (remainder filled in from reference TRBV15 and TRBJ1-6): DAMVIQNPRYQVTQFGKPVTLSCSQTLNHNVMYWYQQKSSQAPKLLFHYYDKDFNNEADTPDNFQSRRPNTSFCFLDIRSPGLGDTAMYLCATSRDQGEGPLHFGNGTRLTVT.

This clonotype rates as medium-sized. This chain links TRBV27 with TRBJ1-2, with 10 bases that match TRBD1. After removal of 3 bases from V and 4 bases from J, the junction contained 5 bases not matched to a gene. CDR3 length: 15 residues. CDR1 is MNHEY and CDR2 is SMNVEV in the germline V gene (reference sequence). CDR3 protein: CASSFGTGAFYGYTF. For the CDR3, the DNA is TGTGCCAGCAGTTTTGGGACAGGGGCCTTCTATGGCTACACCTTC.

On this clonotype: A much larger clone is a single base away; this may be a read error. Lacking the conserved final phenylalanine or tryptophan, this CDR3 likely reflects a read error. This chain links TRBV7-6 with TRBJ2-1; unclear D gene. Trimming stripped 2 bases from V and 5 bases from J, with 10 bases between. Germline V gene lookup returns CDR1 SGHVS and CDR2 FNYEAQ. CDR3 size: 14 residues. The CDR3 protein is CASSLSPGNNEQFS. For the CDR3, the DNA is TGTGCCAGCAGCTTATCACCCGGAAACAATGAGCAGTTCTCC.

By share of the sample, this clonotype is medium-sized (0.01 to 0.1%). For the CDR3, the DNA is TGTGCCAGCACCCTAGGGTACGAGCAGTACTTC. This translates into CASTLGYEQYF. The chain recombines TRBV6-5 with TRBJ2-7; no reliable D call. V was pared by 7 bases and J by 4 bases, with 8 bases between. This CDR3 has 11 residues. Germline loops: CDR1 MNHEY, CDR2 SVGAGI.

By share, this clonotype counts as medium-sized. Here the CDR3 DNA reads TGTGCCAGTAGTAGAAACGGGAGAGGGTTTAGTGAGCAGTTCTTC. Translating it yields CASSRNGRGFSEQFF. This chain uses TRBV19 with TRBJ2-1; D perhaps matches TRBD2 (6 bases). V was trimmed by 4 bases and J by 9 bases, leaving 19 bases between them. Germline loops: CDR1 LNHDA, CDR2 SQIVND (reference sequence). This CDR3 contains 15 residues.

This clonotype appeared a few times. V gene TRBV5-5 combines with J gene TRBJ2-2; possible D gene TRBD2, 5 bases. Trimming cost V 0 bases and J 4 bases, with 10 bases left between them. Germline V gene sequence: CDR1 SGHKS, CDR2 YYEKEE (reference sequence). This CDR3 spans 15 amino acids. This CDR3 is CASSLGSRGTGELFF. CDR3 in DNA: TGTGCCAGCAGCTTGGGCAGTCGGGGCACCGGGGAGCTGTTTTTT.

The CDR3 loop reads CATSLLRETQYF. DNA of the CDR3: TGTGCCACCAGTCTTTTGAGGGAGACCCAGTACTTC. The chain uses TRBV24-1 and TRBJ2-5; D unresolved. There are 12 residues in the CDR3. Germline lookup yields CDR1 KGHDR and CDR2 SFDVKD. The V end lost 6 bases, the J end lost 5 bases, and 9 bases lay between the germline ends.

This clonotype is medium-sized (0.01 to 0.1%) by share. The CDR3 spells CATSRDSGTGEQYF. CDR3 bases: TGTGCCACCAGCAGAGATAGCGGGACTGGCGAGCAGTACTTC. The V call is TRBV15, the J call TRBJ2-7; TRBD2 matches at 8 bases. This CDR3 contains 14 residues. V trimming: 0 bases; J trimming: 6 bases; junction bases outside the gene matches: 4. Germline CDR1 and CDR2: LNHNV and YYDKDF (reference sequence).

The table lists this clonotype with a few counts. This chain joins TRBV11-2 and TRBJ1-2, with D possibly being TRBD1 (5 bases). Germline CDR1 SGHAT, CDR2 FQNNGV. This CDR3 spans 13 amino acids. Trimming took 2 bases from V and 8 from J, leaving 12 bases between them. The CDR3 DNA sequence: TGTGCCAGCAGCTTATTATCAGGGAACGGCTACACCTTC. Encoded protein: CASSLLSGNGYTF.

The V call is TRBV7-6, the J call TRBJ2-7, with 7 bases lining up with TRBD2. With 5 bases clipped from V and 3 bases from J, the junction kept 1 base outside the gene matches. The CDR3 length is 12 residues. Germline V lookup: CDR1 SGHVS, CDR2 FNYEAQ. In DNA, the CDR3 is TGTGCCAGCAGCGGGGGGGACTACGAGCAGTACTTC. It codes for CASSGGDYEQYF. Variable domain in full (rest from reference TRBV7-6 and TRBJ2-7): GAGVSQSPRYKVTKRGQDVALRCDPISGHVSLYWYRQALGQGPEFLTYFNYEAQQDKSGLPNDRFSAERPEGSISTLTIQRTEQRDSAMYRCASSGGDYEQYFGPGTRLTVT.

CDR3 DNA: TGCAGTGCTCGAGGGGGCGAAGAGACCCAGTACTTC. Residues: CSARGGEETQYF. This sequence joins TRBV20-1 and TRBJ2-5; 7 bases align to TRBD1. V was clipped by 5 bases and J by 3 bases; unmatched bases: 3. The germline gives CDR1 DFQATT, CDR2 SNEGSKA (reference sequence). The CDR3 covers 12 residues.

Concerning this clonotype itself: A junction boundary mismatches the germline segment, possibly from a read error. The chain employs TRBV6-5 and TRBJ2-5; 9 bases are shared with TRBD2. Germline CDR1 is MNHEY and CDR2 is SVGAGI. The CDR3 loop spans 15 amino acids. CDR3 amino acids: CASRPTAGGQETHYF. In DNA, the CDR3 is TGTGCCAGCAGACCGACAGCGGGAGGCCAAGAGACCCATTACTTC.

The chain employs TRBV11-1 and TRBJ2-1, with D perhaps matching TRBD2 (6 bases). The germline V and J ends were trimmed by 4 bases and 1 base, with 17 bases remaining between them. The germline V gene encodes CDR1 SGHAT and CDR2 FQDESV (reference sequence). The CDR3 has 17 residues. For the CDR3, the DNA is TGTGCCAGCAGCTCCACCCGGGAGACAGCATCCTACAATGAGCAGTTCTTC. This gives the protein CASSSTRETASYNEQFF.

In its sample, this clonotype is medium-sized (0.01 to 0.1%). The V gene is TRBV19, the J gene TRBJ2-7; weak D call: TRBD1 (5 bases). Germline V gene lookup returns CDR1 LNHDA and CDR2 SQIVND (reference sequence). Trimming took off 6 bases at V and 0 bases at J, with 6 bases between the two ends. The CDR3 totals 12 residues. The CDR3 DNA is TGTGCCAGTAGAGGGGACTCCTACGAGCAGTACTTC. This translates into CASRGDSYEQYF. Drawing the rest from reference TRBV19 and TRBJ2-7, the complete variable domain is DGGITQSPKYLFRKEGQNVTLSCEQNLNHDAMYWYRQDPGQGLRLIYYSQIVNDFQKGDIAEGYSVSREKKESFPLTVTSAQKNPTAFYLCASRGDSYEQYFGPGTRLTVT.

The chain carries TRBV28 and TRBJ1-5, with 8 bases matching TRBD1. The CDR3 consists of 12 residues. Germline CDR1 reads MDHEN; CDR2 reads SYDVKM. V was clipped by 6 bases and J by 7 bases; unmatched bases: 2. The CDR3 loop is CASRTGVQPQHF. For the CDR3, the DNA is TGTGCCAGCAGGACAGGGGTCCAGCCCCAGCATTTT.

By proportion, this clonotype is medium-sized (0.01 to 0.1%). The CDR3 DNA reads TGTGCCAGCAGCTCCGGTCCTCGGTTCAGCTCCTATAATTCACCCCTCCACTTT. It codes for CASSSGPRFSSYNSPLHF. V and J are TRBV5-4 and TRBJ1-6; D unclear. The CDR3 is 18 amino acids. Trimming cost V 3 bases and J 0 bases, with 16 bases left between them. Germline CDR1 reads SGHNT; CDR2 reads YYREEE (reference sequence). Full variable domain (missing parts from reference TRBV5-4 and TRBJ1-6): ETGVTQSPTHLIKTRGQQVTLRCSSQSGHNTVSWYQQALGQGPQFIFQYYREEENGRGNFPPRFSGLQFPNYSSELNVNALELDDSALYLCASSSGPRFSSYNSPLHFGNGTRLTVT.

The CDR3 region has the DNA TGTGCCAGCAGCCTACTAGCGGGGGGGTGGACAGATACGCAGTATTTT. Residues: CASSLLAGGWTDTQYF. This sequence joins TRBV6-2 or TRBV6-3 and TRBJ2-3, with 13 bases aligning to TRBD2. CDR1 and CDR2 from the germline V gene are MNHEY and SVGEGT. The CDR3 has 16 residues. With V trimmed by 6 bases and J by 3 bases, 6 bases remained unmatched.

Here the CDR3 DNA reads TGCAGTGCCGACAGGGCGGATTCACCCCTCCACTTT. This gives the protein CSADRADSPLHF. V and J are TRBV20-1 and TRBJ1-6; 7 bases agree with TRBD1. The J segment lost 8 bases and the V segment lost 6 bases, leaving 4 bases of the junction unmatched. Germline V gene data show CDR1 as DFQATT and CDR2 as SNEGSKA (reference sequence). CDR3 length equals 12 residues.

This clonotype is judged medium-sized. The rearrangement joins TRBV29-1 to TRBJ1-3; D gene unclear. V lost 2 bases, J lost 0 bases, and 5 bases lay in between. Germline lookup yields CDR1 SQVTM and CDR2 ANQGSEA. The CDR3 extends over 13 amino acids. The CDR3 DNA is TGCAGCGTTGAACTGTCCTCTGGAAACACCATATATTTT. It encodes CSVELSSGNTIYF.

This clonotype was seen a handful of times. The V and J genes are TRBV20-1 and TRBJ2-1; D remains ambiguous. Germline assignment: CDR1 DFQATT and CDR2 SNEGSKA (reference sequence). V lost 6 bases to trimming and J lost 0 bases, with 21 bases between them. This CDR3 comprises 17 residues. The CDR3 bases are TGCAGTGCCCACGACGGGTTTACTATGAGCTCCTACAATGAGCAGTTCTTC. Amino acids: CSAHDGFTMSSYNEQFF.

This clonotype was recorded at least ten times. The CDR3 reads CASSSLAGARDTQYF. DNA for the CDR3: TGCGCCAGCAGCTCCTTAGCGGGAGCTCGAGATACGCAGTATTTT. V is TRBV5-1 and J is TRBJ2-3; 9 nucleotides agree with TRBD2. Trimming took 3 bases from V and 5 from J; bases not matched to a gene: 7. The CDR3 has 15 residues. From germline, CDR1 is SGHRS and CDR2 YFSETQ.

This chain joins TRBV6-5 and TRBJ2-7; 8 bases are shared with TRBD1. The V and J ends lost 2 bases and 3 bases, in that order; junction bases with no gene match: 0. The germline gives CDR1 MNHEY, CDR2 SVGAGI. This CDR3 contains 13 residues. This CDR3 is CASSYGTGYEQYF. The CDR3 DNA sequence: TGTGCCAGCAGTTACGGGACAGGCTACGAGCAGTACTTC.

This clonotype was seen a few times. This chain uses TRBV27 with TRBJ1-1; D gene unclear. V lost 2 bases, J lost 0 bases, and 4 bases lay in between. Germline CDR1 is MNHEY and CDR2 is SMNVEV (reference sequence). The CDR3 is made up of 13 amino acids. The CDR3 DNA follows: TGTGCCAGCAGTTTAACTTTGAACACTGAAGCTTTCTTT. Translating it yields CASSLTLNTEAFF.

The chain joins TRBV6-9 to TRBJ2-3; TRBD2 matches 10 bases. Germline CDR1 reads MNHGY; CDR2 reads SVAAGI. V lost 6 bases, J lost 4 bases, and 19 bases stayed unmatched. CDR3 length equals 19 residues. The CDR3 DNA reads TGTGCCAGCAGATTGCCGGGGGCTAGCGGGGGTGGTTTGTCAGATACGCAGTATTTT. This gives the protein CASRLPGASGGGLSDTQYF.

The V call is TRBV12-3 or TRBV12-4, the J call TRBJ1-1, with no clear D. This CDR3 spans 13 amino acids. V lost 3 bases and J 5 bases, leaving 10 bases between the germline ends. The CDR3 nucleotides read TGTGCCAGCAGTTTTAACGGCCTGACTGAAGCTTTCTTT. Protein product: CASSFNGLTEAFF.